The entry below describes one TCR beta chain. These data originate in a study of blood T cell repertoires in COVID-19. As for the study in general: Material from acute and convalescent COVID-19 was sourced from the United States, Italy and Spain. T cells, B-cell-depleted T cells, or PBMCs provided the cDNA or gDNA that served as material.

In the study's own analysis: Amplification of reference gene primers was used by the study to estimate nucleated cell counts. Repertoires were generated with immunoSEQ multiplex PCR, while TCRdb's copy carries only in-frame clones and drops some. V and J calls and clone size come straight from that table; D and trimming were deduced from the DNA. The sample contains about 80,000 clones, over 65% of which appear only once. Specimen: peripheral blood. This receptor was taken from a man between 45 and 60 years old with active or convalescent COVID-19.

The CDR3 region is CASSDPPPRRKRTTDTQYF. CDR3 in DNA: TGTGCCAGCAGTGACCCCCCACCGCGACGGAAGCGGACCACAGATACGCAGTATTTT. The chain has TRBV6-4 and TRBJ2-3; D is perhaps TRBD2 (5 bases). Trimming pared 2 bases from V and 2 bases from J, leaving 23 bases between. This CDR3 spans 19 amino acids. Germline-derived CDR1 and CDR2 are MRHNA and SNTAGT.